The TCR beta chain under discussion was sequenced for a study of STAT5B mutations in CD4+ large granular lymphocyte leukemia (dated by TCRdb to between 2020 and 2023). For the study in its entirety: Among healthy controls, the CDR3 'QG' motif was associated with a particular HLA allele. Flow cytometry on FACSCanto II or FACSVerse showed that the purified fractions were more than 95% pure among lymphocytes. The study compared the TCRbeta repertoires of patients with CD4+ T-cell large granular lymphocyte leukemia against those of healthy blood donors.

Buffy coats from under 40 blood donors, supplied by the Finnish Red Cross blood service, were used as healthy controls. All TCR-sequenced material derived from peripheral blood: patient blood samples and healthy donor buffy coats. Peripheral blood mononuclear cells were isolated by Ficoll-Hypaque gradient centrifugation. For the healthy controls, CD4+ cells were obtained from buffy coats by magnetic purification. Genomic DNA was extracted using the Gentra Puregene Cell and Tissue kit, and a Qubit 2.0 fluorometer was used to quantify it. Between the V and J ends, shortened by 0 bases and 2 bases respectively, the junction contains 7 bases. From a lookup of the germline V gene, CDR1 and CDR2 are MNHEY and SVGAGI. The CDR3, from cysteine to phenylalanine, totals 14 residues. Only the CDR3 portion is preserved as DNA: 42 bases, with reading frame beginning at the first base. A few counts support this clone. Its specific antigen is unknown. Base qualities are not provided; no much larger clone lies one nucleotide away.

TCRbeta rearrangements were sequenced from genomic DNA using the immunoSEQ assay at survey resolution. In the original analysis: A lowest detectable productive clonotype frequency of 2.59 x 10-5 was observed in the TCR sequencing data. Only productive TCRbeta rearrangements, defined as complete and in-frame sequences, were included in the analyses. Sample clonality was computed as Simpson clonality in the immunoSEQ Analyzer version 3.0. Clones were grouped by frequency into very rare, small, medium, large (1-20%) or hyperexpanded (>20%) categories. Generation probabilities were estimated with OLGA 1.2.3, V-gene circos plots were made with VDJtools, specificities were searched in VDJdb, and CDR3 motifs were identified with GLIPH. TCRdb retrieved this table from immuneACCESS and kept in-frame rearrangements only. Not all clones are present; in checked studies, unresolved V genes account for under half, and no reason is known for the remainder. V and J calls plus clone size are reproduced from that table; the DNA served to infer D and trimming. This sample comprises 30,000 or so clones, approximately 73% of them detected only once. The top ten constitute about 2.1% of the sample.

Study-wide conclusions, independent of this receptor: Compared with healthy CD4+ repertoires, CD4-sorted patient repertoires appeared more clonal, and this difference remained even after the putative leukemic clones were removed. Enrichment of TRBV06-family usage was observed among the top patient clones (8/27) relative to healthy controls (2/35). Data were not HLA-matched; higher clonality in CD4+ versus CD8+ T-LGLL could reflect the relatively small sample size. Each patient's main leukemic clonotypes were private, but less than 30% of these clonotypes showed up at low frequency in the non-leukemic repertoires of other patients.

Input material: CD4+ T cells from blood buffy coats. The sequence is built from TRBV6-5 and TRBJ1-2; the D gene assignment is ambiguous. The receptor was derived from a human donor in good health. The DNA is TGTGCCAGCAGTTACTCGAGCCAGAACTATGGCTACACCTTC. This encodes CASSYSSQNYGYTF.